The 8 T cell receptor beta chains given below trace back to one sample, sequenced in a study of T-cell reconstitution after alpha-beta-depleted transplantation in children. Unique molecular identifiers featured in how the TCRbeta library was prepared. TCRdb called the PCR reads again in MiXCR, with one record for every CDR3 protein. In the table there are about 980,000 distinct CDR3 sequences, roughly 31% of which are singletons. Material: PBMCs, mostly from graft donor cells, obtained 360 days after TCRalphabeta/CD19-depleted stem cell transplant. These receptors were collected from a boy under two years old who had a stem cell transplant for SCID, so the T cells may come from the graft donor.

V is TRBV28 and J is TRBJ2-5, with D tentatively TRBD1 (6 bases). V dropped 6 bases and J dropped 5 bases, with 13 bases sitting between them. This CDR3 has 13 residues. Germline V gene lookup returns CDR1 MDHEN and CDR2 SYDVKM. The CDR3 DNA reads TGTGCCAGCAGATCAGGGGCGCGGGAGACCCAGTACTTC. It is translated as CASRSGARETQYF.

A few counts support this clonotype. V gene TRBV6-1 combines with J gene TRBJ2-3; 13 bases line up with TRBD2. With V trimmed by 5 bases and J by 0 bases, 8 bases remained unmatched. This CDR3 is 18 amino acids long. CDR1 is MNHNS and CDR2 is SASEGT in the germline V gene. As DNA, the CDR3 is TGTGCCAGCAGTAGACTAGCGGGGGGTAGACCTAGCACAGATACGCAGTATTTT. Protein: CASSRLAGGRPSTDTQYF.

This chain uses TRBV12-3 or TRBV12-4 with TRBJ1-2, with D maybe TRBD1 (6 bases). The CDR3 runs 14 residues. Trimming removed 5 bases from V and 3 bases from J, with 13 bases in between. CDR3 loop: CASSGIQGHYGYTF. DNA for the CDR3: TGTGCCAGCAGTGGCATACAGGGCCACTATGGCTACACCTTC.

This clonotype was counted many times. The chain uses TRBV7-9 and TRBJ2-1; tentatively, D is TRBD1 or TRBD2 (5 bases each). Deletions cut 5 bases from V and 10 bases from J, with 21 bases between. Germline V CDR1 and CDR2: SEHNR, FQNEAQ (reference sequence). The CDR3 is 15 amino acids. The CDR3 DNA sequence: TGTGCCAGCAGCGAGGGGTGGGGACGGGGCTTGGAGCAGTTCTTC. It encodes CASSEGWGRGLEQFF.

This clonotype was counted between two and nine times. J is TRBJ2-2 and V is TRBV12-3 or TRBV12-4; D call uncertain. The CDR3 spans 14 residues. Trimming stripped 7 bases from V and 6 bases from J, with 15 bases between. The CDR3 bases are TGTGCCAGCAATTTCCACCCCGTCGCCGGGGAGCTGTTTTTT. Translating it yields CASNFHPVAGELFF.

The chain uses TRBV7-9 and TRBJ2-7, with TRBD2 matching over 9 bases. The CDR3 is 15 amino acids. Germline lookup yields CDR1 SEHNR and CDR2 FQNEAQ (reference sequence). Trimming removed 2 bases from V and 5 bases from J; junction bases left unmatched: 7. The CDR3 DNA sequence: TGTGCCAGCAGCTTAAGTGGGGGACTAGCCGACGAGCAGTACTTC. Translation gives CASSLSGGLADEQYF.

The chain couples TRBV20-1 to TRBJ1-1, with 7 bases fitting TRBD1. Germline assignment: CDR1 DFQATT and CDR2 SNEGSKA (reference sequence). This CDR3 contains 15 residues. The junction had 5 bases not matched to a gene; V was cut back by 1 base and J by 0 bases. CDR3 coding DNA: TGCAGTGCTAGAGTGGACAGGATCATGAACACTGAAGCTTTCTTT. It encodes CSARVDRIMNTEAFF.

The V gene is TRBV29-1, the J gene TRBJ2-1; TRBD2 agrees at 8 bases. V shed 4 bases, J shed 7 bases, and the junction held 6 bases outside the gene matches. This CDR3 comprises 13 residues. Germline V gene sequence: CDR1 SQVTM, CDR2 ANQGSEA. The CDR3 loop reads CSVGTSGINEQFF. CDR3 in DNA: TGCAGCGTTGGTACTAGCGGAATAAATGAGCAGTTCTTC.